The 30 T cell receptor beta chains listed next were all sequenced from one sample in a study of post-analysis software for immune sequencing data. Overall study results and limits: Controls had lower frequencies than patients of a handful of TRBV segments, which included TRBV5-6, TRBV5-1 and TRBV20-1.

Built from TCR beta cDNA, the libraries had unique molecular identifiers in them. From the PCR reads, TCRdb called clonotypes with MiXCR, one entry per CDR3 protein. This sample has roughly 180,000 distinct CDR3 sequences; about 30% occur once, and the top ten carry about 1.4%. No antigen has been identified for these receptors. The sequenced sample was blood. The source is a girl aged 5 to 17 with multiple sclerosis.

A note on this clonotype: A single base separates this from a much larger clone, so it may be a read error. J is TRBJ2-1 and V is TRBV29-1; TRBD2 matches 7 bases. The CDR3 is 13 residues long. Germline V lookup: CDR1 SQVTM, CDR2 ANQGSEA. CDR3 DNA sequence: TGCAGCCTGGGGGGACTATTCTACAATGGGCAGTTCTTC. Residues: CSLGGLFYNGQFF.

This clonotype was recorded at least ten times. V usage is TRBV3-1 and J usage is TRBJ2-1; perhaps TRBD2 as D (7 bases). CDR1 LGHDT and CDR2 YNNKEL come from the germline V gene (reference sequence). The CDR3 is made up of 17 amino acids. The V and J ends lost 4 bases and 9 bases respectively, with 25 bases between them. CDR3 in amino acids: CASSLPKTGRGGGEQFF. CDR3 bases: TGTGCCAGCAGCCTCCCTAAGACAGGTCGTGGGGGGGGTGAGCAGTTCTTC.

The table lists this clonotype with many counts. J is TRBJ2-5 and V is TRBV4-2, with D unclear. The germline CDR1 and CDR2 sequences are LGHNA and YNFKEQ. The CDR3 spans 16 residues. Trimming left V 0 bases short and J 1 base short, with 12 bases between. CDR3 bases: TGTGCCAGCAGCCAAGAAGGCCGGAGCCTCCAAGAGACCCAGTACTTC. Its translation: CASSQEGRSLQETQYF.

The table lists this clonotype with many counts. The J gene is TRBJ2-3, the V gene TRBV12-3 or TRBV12-4; 12 bases agree with TRBD1. V was clipped by 5 bases and J by 5 bases; unmatched bases: 8. The CDR3 is made up of 16 amino acids. CDR3 nucleotide sequence: TGTGCCAGCAGTCGAGATGGGACAGGGGGCAGAGATACGCAGTATTTT. Amino acids: CASSRDGTGGRDTQYF.

The rearrangement uses TRBV4-1 and TRBJ2-1; 8 positions agree with TRBD2. V lost 0 bases, J lost 6 bases, and 13 bases stayed unmatched. The CDR3 loop spans 18 amino acids. Germline assignment: CDR1 MGHRA and CDR2 YSYEKL. CDR3 sequence: CASSQDLAAGGPCNEQFF. Written as DNA, the CDR3 is TGCGCCAGCAGCCAAGACCTCGCGGCGGGAGGCCCCTGCAATGAGCAGTTCTTC.

This clonotype has more than one count but fewer than ten. The chain recombines TRBV5-1 with TRBJ1-1; 8 bases agree with TRBD1. Germline loops: CDR1 SGHRS, CDR2 YFSETQ. This CDR3 comprises 14 residues. Trimming took 4 bases from V and 6 from J; bases not matched to a gene: 8. The CDR3 is CASSTGQAAAEAFF. In DNA, the CDR3 is TGCGCCAGCAGCACGGGACAGGCAGCAGCTGAAGCTTTCTTT.

A few counts support this clonotype. This rearrangement joins TRBV6-1 to TRBJ1-2; tentative D call: TRBD1 (5 bases). The CDR3 has 14 residues. Trimming took off 10 bases at V and 5 bases at J, with 20 bases between the two ends. Germline V gene data show CDR1 as MNHNS and CDR2 as SASEGT. DNA for the CDR3: TGTGCCACTCAACCGGGGACGATAGGTTATGGCTACACCTTC. Translated: CATQPGTIGYGYTF.

This clonotype was detected ten times or more. The chain's CDR3 is CASSLGGSNQPQHF. For the CDR3, the DNA is TGTGCCAGCAGCCTGGGGGGGTCCAATCAGCCCCAGCATTTT. The genes are TRBV5-6 and TRBJ1-5; TRBD1 is a possible D gene (5 bases). The CDR3 totals 14 residues. CDR1 is SGHDT, CDR2 YYEEEE, per germline. Trimming cost V 4 bases and J 3 bases, with 11 bases left between them.

This clonotype was found many times. V usage is TRBV6-5 and J usage is TRBJ2-2, with unresolved D. CDR3 size: 12 residues. Germline loops: CDR1 MNHEY, CDR2 SVGAGI. The V end lost 0 bases, the J end lost 6 bases, and 2 bases lay between the germline ends. The DNA of the CDR3 is TGTGCCAGCAGTTACTCGCCCGGGGAGCTGTTTTTT. Amino acids: CASSYSPGELFF.

As for this clonotype: The junction does not match germline at one end; this may be a read error. V gene TRBV7-9 combines with J gene TRBJ2-7, with 8 nucleotides matching TRBD1. The CDR3 is 13 amino acids. Germline assignment: CDR1 SEHNR and CDR2 FQNEAQ (reference sequence). The CDR3 DNA sequence: TGTACCAGCAGCCGGGACAGGCCCTACGAGCAGTACTTC. Translation gives CTSSRDRPYEQYF.

About this clonotype itself: This may be a read error: a much more frequent sequence differs by one nucleotide. The chain recombines TRBV4-1 with TRBJ1-2; D ambiguous. The CDR3 extends over 15 amino acids. Looked up from germline, CDR1 is MGHRA and CDR2 is YSYEKL. The CDR3 region is CANSQEMAALRGYTF. In DNA, the CDR3 is TGCGCCAACAGCCAAGAGATGGCGGCCCTTAGAGGCTACACCTTC.

This clonotype was observed a handful of times. The chain carries TRBV9 and TRBJ2-3; possible D gene TRBD1, 6 bases. This CDR3 region has 13 residues. CDR1 SGDLS and CDR2 YYNGEE come from the germline V gene. The V gene lost 4 bases and the J gene lost 2 bases, with 8 bases spanning the gap. CDR3 protein: CASSRQVTDTQYF. DNA of the CDR3: TGTGCCAGCAGCCGACAGGTCACAGATACGCAGTATTTT. Full variable domain (rest looked up from reference TRBV9 and TRBJ2-3): DSGVTQTPKHLITATGQRVTLRCSPRSGDLSVYWYQQSLDQGLQFLIQYYNGEERAKGNILERFSAQQFPDLHSELNLSSLELGDSALYFCASSRQVTDTQYFGPGTRLTVL.

The J gene is TRBJ2-2, the V gene TRBV7-2; no firm D call. Germline assignment: CDR1 SGHTA and CDR2 FQGNSA. Trimming removed 2 bases at V and 6 bases at J, with 7 bases between. CDR3 length: 13 amino acids. CDR3 nucleotides: TGTGCCAGCAGCTTACTCTCGGCCGGGGAGCTGTTTTTT. Protein sequence: CASSLLSAGELFF. Full variable domain (rest looked up from reference TRBV7-2 and TRBJ2-2): GAGVSQSPSNKVTEKGKDVELRCDPISGHTALYWYRQSLGQGLEFLIYFQGNSAPDKSGLPSDRFSAERTGGSVSTLTIQRTQQEDSAVYLCASSLLSAGELFFGEGSRLTVL.

About this clonotype itself: This may stem from a read error, because a much larger clone lies one nucleotide away. V gene TRBV3-1 combines with J gene TRBJ2-3; 11 bases fit TRBD1. Germline V gene data show CDR1 as LGHDT and CDR2 as YNNKEL (reference sequence). The CDR3 totals 16 residues. Written as DNA, the CDR3 is TGTACCAGCAGCCAATTCTTGGGACAGGGGGTAGATACGCAGTATTTT. It encodes CTSSQFLGQGVDTQYF.

Comments on this clonotype: This is likely a read error, given that the CDR3 carries no conserved phenylalanine or tryptophan at its end. The chain recombines TRBV7-9 with TRBJ1-2; D is unclear. The V end lost 1 base, the J end lost 8 bases, and 17 bases lay between the germline ends. The germline CDR1 and CDR2 sequences are SEHNR and FQNEAQ (reference sequence). This CDR3 comprises 15 residues. DNA of the CDR3: TGTGCCAGCAGCTTAGGGGTGACGACAACCCAGGGCTACACCTGC. Its translation: CASSLGVTTTQGYTC.

This clonotype was counted many times. The chain is built from TRBV4-1 and TRBJ2-7; no clear D gene. The CDR3 spans 16 residues. With 1 base removed from V and 1 base from J, the gap between germline ends came to 14 bases. Looked up from germline, CDR1 is MGHRA and CDR2 is YSYEKL. The CDR3 is CASSQGPLGLSYEQYF. In nucleotides, the CDR3 is TGCGCCAGCAGCCAAGGCCCCCTTGGCCTTTCCTACGAGCAGTACTTC.

Ten or more counts support this clonotype. The rearrangement uses TRBV7-2 and TRBJ2-7, with TRBD2 identical over 14 bases. Losses at the gene ends were 6 bases for V and 4 bases for J; bases not matched to a gene: 11. This CDR3 has 17 residues. Germline loops: CDR1 SGHTA, CDR2 FQGNSA. The CDR3 here is CASSYTSGTSGSYEQYF. CDR3 DNA: TGTGCCAGCAGTTACACATCCGGGACTAGCGGGAGTTACGAGCAGTACTTC.

In its sample, this clonotype was seen many times. This chain joins TRBV9 and TRBJ2-1, with 12 positions matching TRBD2. Germline V gene lookup returns CDR1 SGDLS and CDR2 YYNGEE. The ends lost 4 bases at V and 5 bases at J; junction bases unmatched: 7. The CDR3 runs 16 residues. The CDR3 protein is CASSSRTSGIHNEQFF. CDR3 DNA: TGTGCCAGCAGCTCTAGGACTAGCGGGATCCACAATGAGCAGTTCTTC.

This clonotype was seen many times. V usage is TRBV12-3 or TRBV12-4 and J usage is TRBJ2-7; D is perhaps TRBD1 or TRBD2 (5 bases each). V was cut by 6 bases and J by 0 bases, with 9 bases left in between. The CDR3 sequence is 13 residues long. The DNA of the CDR3 is TGTGCCAGCAGGGGACCACCCTCCTACGAGCAGTACTTC. It specifies CASRGPPSYEQYF.

This clonotype was counted many times. This chain joins TRBV3-1 and TRBJ2-4; D remains unclear. Trimming pared 0 bases from V and 0 bases from J, leaving 21 bases between. Germline V gene sequence: CDR1 LGHDT, CDR2 YNNKEL (reference sequence). This CDR3 spans 20 amino acids. The CDR3 coding sequence is TGTGCCAGCAGCCAAGAATATCGCCGGCTGGATCTACTAGCCAAAAACATTCAGTACTTC. Translation gives CASSQEYRRLDLLAKNIQYF.

This clonotype was seen many times. This chain links TRBV5-1 with TRBJ2-5; D may match TRBD1 or TRBD2 (5 bases each). Germline lookup yields CDR1 SGHRS and CDR2 YFSETQ. V lost 7 bases and J lost 10, with 20 bases in between. The length of the CDR3 is 13 residues. This chain's CDR3 is CASGPGDAGDQYF. CDR3 coding DNA: TGCGCCAGCGGTCCTGGGGACGCAGGTGACCAGTACTTC. The whole variable domain, remainder taken from reference TRBV5-1 and TRBJ2-5, is KAGVTQTPRYLIKTRGQQVTLSCSPISGHRSVSWYQQTPGQGLQFLFEYFSETQRNKGNFPGRFSGRQFSNSRSEMNVSTLELGDSALYLCASGPGDAGDQYFGPGTRLLVL.

This clonotype was detected many times. The chain couples TRBV4-1 to TRBJ2-1, with 9 bases fitting TRBD2. This CDR3 region has 17 residues. Germline V lookup: CDR1 MGHRA, CDR2 YSYEKL. V shed 6 bases and J 7 bases; nucleotides not matched to a gene: 16. CDR3 coding DNA: TGCGCCAGCAGTCACGACCCGACGCGGGAGGGCGTAAATGAGCAGTTCTTC. Translated, it gives CASSHDPTREGVNEQFF.

In this sample, this clonotype turned up many times. V gene TRBV20-1 combines with J gene TRBJ1-5; no reliable D call. The length of the CDR3 is 12 residues. Deletions cut 6 bases from V and 3 bases from J, with 9 bases between. The germline V gene encodes CDR1 DFQATT and CDR2 SNEGSKA (reference sequence). CDR3 coding DNA: TGCAGTGCCCGAAGGGCCAATCAGCCCCAGCATTTT. It is translated as CSARRANQPQHF.

Points on this clonotype: A much larger clone lies a single base off, so this may be a read error. The gene calls are TRBV27 and TRBJ2-3, with D perhaps assigned TRBD1 or TRBD2 (7 bases each). The CDR3 has 13 residues. Germline assignment: CDR1 MNHEY and CDR2 SMNVEV (reference sequence). V gave up 0 bases and J gave up 12 bases, with 13 bases separating them. The CDR3 nucleotides are TGTGCCAGCAGTTTATCGGCCAGGGGGGGTCAGTATTTT. Protein product: CASSLSARGGQYF.

Comments on this clonotype: A read error is possible here, since a much larger clone lies one base away. The rearrangement links TRBV6-2 or TRBV6-3 to TRBJ2-5; 12 nucleotides line up with TRBD2. This CDR3 has 15 amino acids. Per the germline V gene, CDR1 is MNHEY and CDR2 is SVGEGT. CDR3 DNA sequence: TGTGCCGGCAGGCCAGTCGGACTAGCGGGGGAGACCCAGTACTTC. Translating it yields CAGRPVGLAGETQYF.

J is TRBJ1-1 and V is TRBV20-1; D unresolved. CDR1 is DFQATT and CDR2 is SNEGSKA in the germline V gene (reference sequence). V lost 1 base and J 3 bases, leaving 12 bases between the germline ends. The CDR3 is 14 residues long. The CDR3 region is CSARATGGDTEAFF. CDR3 DNA: TGCAGTGCTAGAGCTACCGGTGGGGACACTGAAGCTTTCTTT.

This clonotype appeared many times. This sequence joins TRBV15 and TRBJ2-7, with no clear D. The CDR3 is 15 amino acids. Germline V lookup: CDR1 LNHNV, CDR2 YYDKDF (reference sequence). The V and J ends lost 2 bases and 1 base respectively, with 12 bases between them. CDR3 coding DNA: TGTGCCACCAGCAGAAAAAGAGACGGATCCTACGAGCAGTACTTC. Its translation: CATSRKRDGSYEQYF.

This clonotype appeared many times. V and J are TRBV3-1 and TRBJ2-3; D not certain. Germline CDR1 LGHDT, CDR2 YNNKEL (reference sequence). The CDR3 contains 16 residues. The V end lost 0 bases, the J end lost 4 bases, and 14 bases lay between the germline ends. The CDR3 DNA follows: TGTGCCAGCAGCCAAGAGACTGGGGTTTTGCCAGATACGCAGTATTTT. Translated, it gives CASSQETGVLPDTQYF.

In this sample, this clonotype turned up a few times. The rearrangement uses TRBV11-2 and TRBJ2-3; possibly TRBD1 or TRBD2 for D (5 bases each). V lost 0 bases and J lost 0, with 10 bases in between. The V gene's germline CDR1 is SGHAT and CDR2 FQNNGV. This CDR3 has 16 amino acids. The CDR3 region has the DNA TGTGCCAGCAGCTTAGAAGCAGGGAGAAGCACAGATACGCAGTATTTT. Translation gives CASSLEAGRSTDTQYF.

Comment on this clonotype: Compared with germline, one end of the junction differs, possibly owing to a read error. V gene TRBV12-5 combines with J gene TRBJ2-6; TRBD2 is a possible D gene (5 bases). The germline CDR1 and CDR2 sequences are LGHNT and FRNRAP. The CDR3 is made up of 18 amino acids. CDR3 nucleotide sequence: TGTGCTAGTGGTTTGGATGCGGGTCCCACCTCTCGGGCCAACGTCCTGACTTTC. Protein: CASGLDAGPTSRANVLTF.